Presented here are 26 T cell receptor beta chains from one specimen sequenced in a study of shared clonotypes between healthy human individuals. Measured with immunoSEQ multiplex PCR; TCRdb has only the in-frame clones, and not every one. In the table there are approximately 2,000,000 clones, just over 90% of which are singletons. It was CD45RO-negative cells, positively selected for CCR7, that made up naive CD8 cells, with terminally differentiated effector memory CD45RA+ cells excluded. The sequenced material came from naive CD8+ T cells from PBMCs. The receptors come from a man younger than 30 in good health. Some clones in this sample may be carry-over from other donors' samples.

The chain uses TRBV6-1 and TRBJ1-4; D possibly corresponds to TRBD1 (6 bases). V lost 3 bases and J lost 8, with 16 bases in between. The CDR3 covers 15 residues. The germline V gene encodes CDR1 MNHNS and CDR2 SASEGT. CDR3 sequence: CASSDWGDTGEKLFF. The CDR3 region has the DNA TGTGCCAGCAGTGATTGGGGGGACACCGGGGAAAAACTGTTTTTT.

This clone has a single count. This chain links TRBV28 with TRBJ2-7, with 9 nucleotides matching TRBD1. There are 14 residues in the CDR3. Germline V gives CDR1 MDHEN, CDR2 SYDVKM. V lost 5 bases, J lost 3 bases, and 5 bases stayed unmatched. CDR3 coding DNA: TGTGCCAGCAGTCCCCGGGGACAGGGCTACGAGCAGTACTTC. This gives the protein CASSPRGQGYEQYF.

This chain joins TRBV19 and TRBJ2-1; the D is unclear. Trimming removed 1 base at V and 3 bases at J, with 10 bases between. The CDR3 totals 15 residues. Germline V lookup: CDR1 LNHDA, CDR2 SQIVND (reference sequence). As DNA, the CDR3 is TGTGCCAGTAGTATAGGTGGGCCCTTCTACAATGAGCAGTTCTTC. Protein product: CASSIGGPFYNEQFF.

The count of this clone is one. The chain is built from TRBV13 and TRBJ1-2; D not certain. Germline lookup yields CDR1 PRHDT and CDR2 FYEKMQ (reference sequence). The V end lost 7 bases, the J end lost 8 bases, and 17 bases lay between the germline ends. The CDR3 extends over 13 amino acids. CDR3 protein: CASTLGRSWGYTF. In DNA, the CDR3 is TGTGCCAGCACCCTAGGGCGTTCGTGGGGCTACACCTTC.

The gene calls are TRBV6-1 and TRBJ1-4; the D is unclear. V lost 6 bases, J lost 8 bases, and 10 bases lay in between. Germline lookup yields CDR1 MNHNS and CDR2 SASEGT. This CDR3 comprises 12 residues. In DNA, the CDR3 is TGTGCCAGCAGCCCATTGGGGGAAAAACTGTTTTTT. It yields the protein CASSPLGEKLFF.

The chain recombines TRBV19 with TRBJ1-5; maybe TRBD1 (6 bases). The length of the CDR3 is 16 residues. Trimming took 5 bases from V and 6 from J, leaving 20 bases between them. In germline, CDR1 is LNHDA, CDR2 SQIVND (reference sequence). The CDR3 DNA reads TGTGCCAGTAGTCTACAGGGTTTGGGTATTTTTCAGCCCCAGCATTTT. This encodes CASSLQGLGIFQPQHF. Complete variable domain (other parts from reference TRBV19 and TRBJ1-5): DGGITQSPKYLFRKEGQNVTLSCEQNLNHDAMYWYRQDPGQGLRLIYYSQIVNDFQKGDIAEGYSVSREKKESFPLTVTSAQKNPTAFYLCASSLQGLGIFQPQHFGDGTRLSIL.

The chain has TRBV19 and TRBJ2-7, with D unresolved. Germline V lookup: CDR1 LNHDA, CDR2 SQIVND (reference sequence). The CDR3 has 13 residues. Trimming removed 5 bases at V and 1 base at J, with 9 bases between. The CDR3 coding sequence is TGTGCCAGTAGTCGCCGCCCTTCCTACGAGCAGTACTTC. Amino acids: CASSRRPSYEQYF.

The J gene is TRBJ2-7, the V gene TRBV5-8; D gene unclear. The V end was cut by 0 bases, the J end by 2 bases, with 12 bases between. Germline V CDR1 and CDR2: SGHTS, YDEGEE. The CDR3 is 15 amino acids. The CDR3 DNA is TGTGCCAGCAGCTTGGTACTGGGCCTCACCTACGAGCAGTACTTC. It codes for CASSLVLGLTYEQYF.

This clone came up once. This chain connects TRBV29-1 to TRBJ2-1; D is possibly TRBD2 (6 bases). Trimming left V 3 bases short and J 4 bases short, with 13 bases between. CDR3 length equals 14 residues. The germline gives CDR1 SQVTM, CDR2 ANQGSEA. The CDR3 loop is CSVDGAGRYNEQFF. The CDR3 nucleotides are TGCAGCGTTGACGGGGCGGGGAGATACAATGAGCAGTTCTTC.

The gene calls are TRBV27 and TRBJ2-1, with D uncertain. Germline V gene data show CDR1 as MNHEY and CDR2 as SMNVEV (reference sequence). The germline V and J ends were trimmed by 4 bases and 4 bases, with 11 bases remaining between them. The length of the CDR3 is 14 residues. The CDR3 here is CASSSVGGYNEQFF. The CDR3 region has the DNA TGTGCCAGCAGTTCCGTAGGCGGTTACAATGAGCAGTTCTTC.

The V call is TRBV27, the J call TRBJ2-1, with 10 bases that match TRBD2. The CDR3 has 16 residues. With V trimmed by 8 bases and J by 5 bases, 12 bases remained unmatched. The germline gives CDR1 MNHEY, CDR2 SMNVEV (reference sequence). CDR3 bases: TGTGCCAGCGCCACCGCTAGCGGGAGATGGGACAATGAGCAGTTCTTC. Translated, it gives CASATASGRWDNEQFF.

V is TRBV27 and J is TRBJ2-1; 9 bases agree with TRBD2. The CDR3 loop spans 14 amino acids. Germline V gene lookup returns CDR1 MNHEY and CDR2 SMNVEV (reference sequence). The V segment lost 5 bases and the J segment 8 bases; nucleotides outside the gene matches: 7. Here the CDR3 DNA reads TGTGCCAGCAGTCCATGGGGGACTAGCTATGAGCAGTTCTTC. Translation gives CASSPWGTSYEQFF.

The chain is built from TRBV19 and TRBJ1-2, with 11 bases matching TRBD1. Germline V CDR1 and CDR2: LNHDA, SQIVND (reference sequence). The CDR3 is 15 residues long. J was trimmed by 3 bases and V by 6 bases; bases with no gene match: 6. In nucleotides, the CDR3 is TGTGCCAGTAGGGACAGGGGGCCAGGGGACTATGGCTACACCTTC. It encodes CASRDRGPGDYGYTF.

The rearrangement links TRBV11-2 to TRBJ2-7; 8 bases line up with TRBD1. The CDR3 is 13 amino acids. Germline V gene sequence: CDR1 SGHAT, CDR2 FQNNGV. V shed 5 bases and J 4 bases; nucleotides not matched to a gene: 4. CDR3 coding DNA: TGTGCCAGCAGCGGCAGGGGGCTATACGAGCAGTACTTC. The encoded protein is CASSGRGLYEQYF.

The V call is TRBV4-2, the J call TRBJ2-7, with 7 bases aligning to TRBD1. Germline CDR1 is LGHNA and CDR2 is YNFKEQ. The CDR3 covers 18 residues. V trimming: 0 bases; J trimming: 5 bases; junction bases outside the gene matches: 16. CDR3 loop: CASSQDPAGGEAGNEQYF. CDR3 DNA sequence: TGTGCCAGCAGCCAAGATCCGGCAGGGGGTGAAGCTGGAAACGAGCAGTACTTC.

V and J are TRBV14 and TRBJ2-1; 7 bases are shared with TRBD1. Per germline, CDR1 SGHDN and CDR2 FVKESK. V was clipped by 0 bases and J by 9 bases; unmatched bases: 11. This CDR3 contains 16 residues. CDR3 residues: CASSQERQGLGAEQFF. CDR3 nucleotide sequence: TGTGCCAGCAGCCAAGAAAGACAGGGTCTGGGAGCTGAGCAGTTCTTC. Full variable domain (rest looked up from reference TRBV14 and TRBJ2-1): EAGVTQFPSHSVIEKGQTVTLRCDPISGHDNLYWYRRVMGKEIKFLLHFVKESKQDESGMPNNRFLAERTGGTYSTLKVQPAELEDSGVYFCASSQERQGLGAEQFFGPGTRLTVL.

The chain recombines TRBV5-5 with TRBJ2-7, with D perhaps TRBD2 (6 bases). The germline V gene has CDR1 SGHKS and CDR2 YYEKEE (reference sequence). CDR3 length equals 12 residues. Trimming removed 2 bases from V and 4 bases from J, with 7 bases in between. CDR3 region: CASSFREYEQYF. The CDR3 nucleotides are TGTGCCAGCAGCTTTCGGGAGTACGAGCAGTACTTC.

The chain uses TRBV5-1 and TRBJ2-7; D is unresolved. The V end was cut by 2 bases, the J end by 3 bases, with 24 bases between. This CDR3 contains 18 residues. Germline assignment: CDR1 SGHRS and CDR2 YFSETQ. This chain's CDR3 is CASSFRPRHFTVLYEQYF. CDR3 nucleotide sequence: TGCGCCAGCAGCTTTCGACCCCGACACTTCACGGTTCTCTACGAGCAGTACTTC.

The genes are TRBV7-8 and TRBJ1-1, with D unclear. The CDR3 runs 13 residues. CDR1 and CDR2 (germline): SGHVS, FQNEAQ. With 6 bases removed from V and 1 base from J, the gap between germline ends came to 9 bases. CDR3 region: CASRWWENTEAFF. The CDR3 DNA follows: TGTGCCAGCAGATGGTGGGAGAACACTGAAGCTTTCTTT.

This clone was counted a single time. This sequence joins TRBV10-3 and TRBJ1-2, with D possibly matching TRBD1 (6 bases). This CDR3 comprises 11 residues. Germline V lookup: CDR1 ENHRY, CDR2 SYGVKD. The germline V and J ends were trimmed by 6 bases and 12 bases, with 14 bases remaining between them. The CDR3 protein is CAIRSGGGHTF. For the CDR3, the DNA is TGTGCCATCAGAAGTGGGGGGGGGCACACCTTC.

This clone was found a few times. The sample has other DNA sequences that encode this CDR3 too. The CDR3: CASSLSTENTEAFF. DNA for the CDR3: TGTGCCAGCAGCCTAAGTACAGAGAACACTGAAGCTTTCTTT. The chain combines TRBV7-9 with TRBJ1-1; D ambiguous. Between the trimmed V and J ends, which lost 5 bases and 1 base, there was a span of 11 bases. The V gene's germline CDR1 is SEHNR and CDR2 FQNEAQ (reference sequence). There are 14 residues in the CDR3.

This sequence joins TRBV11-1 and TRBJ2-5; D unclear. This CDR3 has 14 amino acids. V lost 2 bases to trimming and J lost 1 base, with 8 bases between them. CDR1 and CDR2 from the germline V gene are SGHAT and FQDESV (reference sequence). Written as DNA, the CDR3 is TGTGCCAGCAGCTTACTCCGGGTCCAAGAGACCCAGTACTTC. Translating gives CASSLLRVQETQYF. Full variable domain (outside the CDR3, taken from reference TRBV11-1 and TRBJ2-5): EAEVAQSPRYKITEKSQAVAFWCDPISGHATLYWYRQILGQGPELLVQFQDESVVDDSQLPKDRFSAERLKGVDSTLKIQPAELGDSAMYLCASSLLRVQETQYFGPGTRLLVL.

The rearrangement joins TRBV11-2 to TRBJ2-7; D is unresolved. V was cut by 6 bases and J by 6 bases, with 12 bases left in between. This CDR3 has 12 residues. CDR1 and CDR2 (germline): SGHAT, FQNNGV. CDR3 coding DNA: TGTGCCAGCAGTTTACCCCCGGGCGAGCAGTACTTC. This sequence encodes CASSLPPGEQYF.

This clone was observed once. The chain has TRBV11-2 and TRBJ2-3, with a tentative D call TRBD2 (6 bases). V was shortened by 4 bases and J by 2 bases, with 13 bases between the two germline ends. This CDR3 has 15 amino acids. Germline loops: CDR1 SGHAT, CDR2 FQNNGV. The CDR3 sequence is CASSSRLDNTDTQYF. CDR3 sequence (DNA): TGTGCCAGCAGCTCAAGACTAGATAACACAGATACGCAGTATTTT.

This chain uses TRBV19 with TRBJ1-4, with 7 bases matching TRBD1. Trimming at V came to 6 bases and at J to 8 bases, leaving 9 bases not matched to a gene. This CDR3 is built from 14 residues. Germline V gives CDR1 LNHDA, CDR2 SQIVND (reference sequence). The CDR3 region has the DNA TGTGCCAGTAGCCAGGGGGAGAGAAGCGAAAAACTGTTTTTT. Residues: CASSQGERSEKLFF.

The CDR3 DNA sequence: TGTGCCAGCACCGGGACTACCGACAATGAGCAGTTCTTC. Residues: CASTGTTDNEQFF. This chain uses TRBV27 with TRBJ2-1; TRBD2 agrees at 7 bases. The CDR3 is 13 residues long. Germline CDR1 is MNHEY and CDR2 is SMNVEV (reference sequence). J gave up 5 bases and V 7 bases, and 5 bases lay outside the gene matches.